One sample yielded the 22 T cell receptor beta chains listed below, sequenced in a study of T cell responses to AZD1222 COVID-19 vaccine. Data came from immunoSEQ multiplex PCR; TCRdb stores just in-frame clones and leaves some out. Among 100,000 to 150,000 clones listed, over 85% were seen once. Sequencing used peripheral blood, obtained on day 0 of AZD1222 vaccination. The origin of the receptors is an adult in good health.

The rearrangement uses TRBV11-3 and TRBJ2-3, with D possibly matching TRBD2 (6 bases). This CDR3 has 17 residues. The V gene's germline CDR1 is SGHNT and CDR2 YENEEA. The V end lost 1 base, the J end lost 0 bases, and 14 bases lay between the germline ends. This CDR3 reads CASSLAPFRGSTDTQYF. In DNA form, the CDR3 reads TGTGCCAGCAGCTTAGCCCCCTTCCGGGGGAGCACAGATACGCAGTATTTT.

The chain has TRBV7-9 and TRBJ2-7; TRBD2 matches at 8 bases. The ends lost 5 bases at V and 4 bases at J; junction bases unmatched: 10. This CDR3 comprises 15 residues. The V gene's germline CDR1 is SEHNR and CDR2 FQNEAQ (reference sequence). Here the CDR3 reads CASSTWTSGRYEQYF. CDR3 coding DNA: TGTGCCAGCAGCACCTGGACGAGCGGGAGATACGAGCAGTACTTC.

This clone is a singleton in its sample. The chain carries TRBV5-1 and TRBJ2-7; D possibly corresponds to TRBD1 (5 bases). The germline gives CDR1 SGHRS, CDR2 YFSETQ. The length of the CDR3 is 15 residues. V shed 4 bases and J shed 3 bases, with 17 bases lying between them. CDR3 region: CASSAESLGVYEQYF. In nucleotides, the CDR3 is TGCGCCAGCAGCGCCGAATCCCTAGGGGTCTACGAGCAGTACTTC.

This chain links TRBV15 with TRBJ1-3; D gene uncertain. The CDR3 is 18 residues long. V lost 0 bases to trimming and J lost 0 bases, with 15 bases between them. Germline values: CDR1 LNHNV, CDR2 YYDKDF (reference sequence). This CDR3 is CATSREASHTPSGNTIYF. The CDR3 DNA reads as TGTGCCACCAGCAGAGAGGCCTCTCACACCCCCTCTGGAAACACCATATATTTT.

The chain links TRBV29-1 to TRBJ2-3, with TRBD2 matching over 8 bases. CDR3 length: 16 amino acids. Germline loops: CDR1 SQVTM, CDR2 ANQGSEA. Trimming removed 0 bases from V and 0 bases from J; junction bases left unmatched: 5. This CDR3 reads CSVEDTTSASTDTQYF. Written as DNA, the CDR3 is TGCAGCGTTGAAGATACGACTAGCGCCAGCACAGATACGCAGTATTTT.

V is TRBV5-1 and J is TRBJ2-7, with TRBD1 identical over 7 bases. Trimming removed 4 bases from V and 3 bases from J; junction bases left unmatched: 4. CDR1 and CDR2 (germline): SGHRS, YFSETQ. CDR3 length: 13 amino acids. CDR3 bases: TGCGCCAGCAGCGAGACAGGGTACTACGAGCAGTACTTC. This sequence encodes CASSETGYYEQYF.

The V and J genes are TRBV2 and TRBJ1-3; 9 nucleotides match TRBD1. The CDR3 runs to 15 residues. V gave up 2 bases and J gave up 2 bases; unmatched junction bases: 1. Germline CDR1 reads SNHLY; CDR2 reads FYNNEI. DNA of the CDR3: TGTGCCAGCAGTGAAAGGACAGGGGCTGGAAACACCATATATTTT. Its translation: CASSERTGAGNTIYF.

This sequence joins TRBV19 and TRBJ2-2, with D possibly TRBD1 on 6 matching bases. This CDR3 comprises 13 residues. Germline loops: CDR1 LNHDA, CDR2 SQIVND (reference sequence). Trimming removed 8 bases from V and 6 bases from J, with 13 bases in between. This chain's CDR3 is CASGRGEPGELFF. CDR3 nucleotides: TGTGCCAGTGGCAGGGGAGAACCCGGGGAGCTGTTTTTT.

This clone has only one observation. This sequence joins TRBV27 and TRBJ2-7; D is ambiguous. From germline, CDR1 is MNHEY and CDR2 SMNVEV (reference sequence). The CDR3 covers 15 residues. The V end was cut by 2 bases, the J end by 0 bases, with 11 bases between. CDR3 in DNA: TGTGCCAGCAGTTTAAAGGCAGAGAGCTCCTACGAGCAGTACTTC. It codes for CASSLKAESSYEQYF.

This clone was observed a handful of times. The V call is TRBV7-6, the J call TRBJ2-1; tentative D call: TRBD1 (8 bases). V was shortened by 5 bases and J by 6 bases, with 20 bases between the two germline ends. This CDR3 has 16 residues. Germline CDR1 and CDR2: SGHVS and FNYEAQ. CDR3 coding DNA: TGTGCCAGCAGCCCCAGGACAGGGAGGGAGATCAATGAGCAGTTCTTC. This sequence encodes CASSPRTGREINEQFF. The full variable domain, with the rest looked up from reference TRBV7-6 and TRBJ2-1, is GAGVSQSPRYKVTKRGQDVALRCDPISGHVSLYWYRQALGQGPEFLTYFNYEAQQDKSGLPNDRFSAERPEGSISTLTIQRTEQRDSAMYRCASSPRTGREINEQFFGPGTRLTVL.

As regards this clone: Possible read error: a much larger clone is one base away. The rearrangement links TRBV7-9 to TRBJ2-7, with D unclear. The CDR3 spans 12 residues. From germline, CDR1 is SEHNR and CDR2 FQNEAQ (reference sequence). V gave up 5 bases and J gave up 3 bases, with 8 bases separating them. The CDR3 protein is CASSQDGYEQYF. For the CDR3, the DNA is TGTGCCAGCAGCCAGGACGGCTACGAGCAGTACTTC.

The genes are TRBV18 and TRBJ1-3; D not resolved. The V gene lost 3 bases and the J gene lost 0 bases, with 12 bases spanning the gap. The CDR3 loop spans 16 amino acids. CDR1 KGHSH and CDR2 LQKENI come from the germline V gene. The DNA for the CDR3 is TGTGCCAGCTCACCGGCATCCGGGTCCTCTGGAAACACCATATATTTT. Residues: CASSPASGSSGNTIYF.

The genes are TRBV19 and TRBJ1-1; TRBD1 might be the D (6 bases). V was trimmed by 5 bases and J by 0 bases, leaving 10 bases between them. The germline CDR1 and CDR2 sequences are LNHDA and SQIVND (reference sequence). The CDR3 loop spans 14 amino acids. The CDR3 is CASSLDRMNTEAFF. For the CDR3, the DNA is TGTGCCAGTAGTCTGGACAGAATGAACACTGAAGCTTTCTTT. Looking up the rest from reference TRBV19 and TRBJ1-1 gives the full variable domain: DGGITQSPKYLFRKEGQNVTLSCEQNLNHDAMYWYRQDPGQGLRLIYYSQIVNDFQKGDIAEGYSVSREKKESFPLTVTSAQKNPTAFYLCASSLDRMNTEAFFGQGTRLTVV.

The chain uses TRBV2 and TRBJ2-7; D is unclear. Germline V CDR1 and CDR2: SNHLY, FYNNEI. The CDR3 spans 13 residues. The V end lost 2 bases, the J end lost 0 bases, and 5 bases lay between the germline ends. CDR3 sequence: CASSEYNSYEQYF. The DNA for the CDR3 is TGTGCCAGCAGTGAATACAACTCCTACGAGCAGTACTTC.

The rearrangement joins TRBV28 to TRBJ1-2, with D possibly matching TRBD1 (5 bases). The CDR3 loop spans 15 amino acids. Germline lookup yields CDR1 MDHEN and CDR2 SYDVKM. Deletions cut 10 bases from V and 4 bases from J, with 22 bases between. CDR3 in DNA: TGTGCCACCCCAAACTTACAGGACGGCACCTATGGCTACACCTTC. It codes for CATPNLQDGTYGYTF.

The V call is TRBV5-1, the J call TRBJ2-7, with D maybe TRBD1 (5 bases). This CDR3 contains 16 residues. Germline V lookup: CDR1 SGHRS, CDR2 YFSETQ. V dropped 0 bases and J dropped 0 bases, with 13 bases sitting between them. The CDR3 DNA reads TGCGCCAGCAGCTTGGCCGAGGCAGGGCCCTCCTACGAGCAGTACTTC. Encoded protein: CASSLAEAGPSYEQYF.

The V call is TRBV6-5, the J call TRBJ1-3; D unresolved. Germline V gene lookup returns CDR1 MNHEY and CDR2 SVGAGI. The ends were cut back, 5 bases at V and 0 bases at J, with 11 bases in the middle. The CDR3 extends over 15 amino acids. The DNA of the CDR3 is TGTGCCAGCAGTCCCGGGCAGCACTCTGGAAACACCATATATTTT. The encoded protein is CASSPGQHSGNTIYF.

The V and J genes are TRBV18 and TRBJ1-1, with D perhaps TRBD1 (5 bases). The CDR3 consists of 14 residues. The germline V gene has CDR1 KGHSH and CDR2 LQKENI. V was shortened by 4 bases and J by 5 bases, with 14 bases between the two germline ends. The CDR3 sequence: CASSREGGETEAFF. CDR3 bases: TGTGCCAGCTCACGGGAGGGAGGGGAGACTGAAGCTTTCTTT.

This sequence joins TRBV7-2 and TRBJ2-3; TRBD2 agrees at 11 bases. Per the germline V gene, CDR1 is SGHTA and CDR2 is FQGNSA. The CDR3 is 15 amino acids. Trimming took 1 base from V and 4 from J; bases not matched to a gene: 1. The CDR3 sequence: CASSLVAGGPDTQYF. The CDR3 nucleotides are TGTGCCAGCAGCTTAGTAGCGGGAGGGCCAGATACGCAGTATTTT.

This clone was recorded once. V is TRBV7-2 and J is TRBJ2-5; D unresolved. Between the trimmed V and J ends, which lost 6 bases and 3 bases, there was a span of 20 bases. The CDR3 has 16 amino acids. CDR1 is SGHTA and CDR2 is FQGNSA in the germline V gene. In DNA form, the CDR3 reads TGTGCCAGCAGTGAAATCTGGGGAAAAGGTGAAGAGACCCAGTACTTC. Encoded protein: CASSEIWGKGEETQYF.

CDR3 in DNA: TGTGCCAGCAGCCCACGTCGACTAGCGGGGTACGGAGCAGATACGCAGTATTTT. Its protein product is CASSPRRLAGYGADTQYF. This sequence joins TRBV9 and TRBJ2-3, with 11 bases aligning to TRBD2. Germline loops: CDR1 SGDLS, CDR2 YYNGEE. This CDR3 contains 18 residues. The V segment lost 4 bases and the J segment 4 bases; nucleotides outside the gene matches: 14.

CDR3 sequence: CASSWVGGSGTEAFF. CDR3 nucleotide sequence: TGTGCCAGCAGCTGGGTAGGGGGCAGCGGCACTGAAGCTTTCTTT. The chain employs TRBV5-6 and TRBJ1-1; 7 positions agree with TRBD1. The CDR3 loop spans 15 amino acids. Germline loops: CDR1 SGHDT, CDR2 YYEEEE. V lost 3 bases to trimming and J lost 4 bases; unmatched junction nucleotides: 9.